These 14 T cell receptor beta chains were sequenced from one sample in a study of T cells in Graves' hyperthyroidism and ophthalmopathy. Authors of the study amplified TCR beta CDR3 regions from RNA transcripts. In the first-round RT-PCR of the TCR CDR3, the HTBI primer set was used. TCRdb fed the multiplex PCR reads into MiXCR, producing one record per CDR3 protein. This table holds around 600,000 distinct CDR3 sequences, about 15% found once. The sample taken for sequencing was blood. The receptor source for this set is a woman aged 45-59 years with Graves' ophthalmopathy.

This clonotype was seen more than once but under ten times. The gene calls are TRBV5-1 and TRBJ1-5; the match to TRBD1 covers 7 bases. This CDR3 has 15 amino acids. Per the germline V gene, CDR1 is SGHRS and CDR2 is YFSETQ. Trimming removed 0 bases from V and 7 bases from J; junction bases left unmatched: 7. The CDR3 here is CASSLDDRDKQPQHF. The CDR3 DNA sequence: TGCGCCAGCAGCTTGGACGACAGGGACAAGCAGCCCCAGCATTTT.

At least ten counts were recorded for this clonotype. The chain recombines TRBV9 with TRBJ1-2; tentatively, D is TRBD1 (6 bases). There are 14 residues in the CDR3. Trimming stripped 0 bases from V and 6 bases from J, with 12 bases between. Germline V gene lookup returns CDR1 SGDLS and CDR2 YYNGEE. The CDR3 bases are TGTGCCAGCAGCGTAGGCGGGGGCACGGATGGCTACACCTTC. Its translation: CASSVGGGTDGYTF.

This clonotype occurred many times. The chain carries TRBV6-2 or TRBV6-3 and TRBJ1-1, with TRBD1 as a possible D gene (5 bases). This CDR3 comprises 17 residues. Trimming stripped 5 bases from V and 10 bases from J, with 29 bases between. Germline values: CDR1 MNHEY, CDR2 SVGEGT. DNA for the CDR3: TGTGCCAGCAGTACCCTAGGGCGGGGACGCCGAAGATATGTAGCTTTCTTT. Translation gives CASSTLGRGRRRYVAFF.

J is TRBJ1-1 and V is TRBV18; D ambiguous. Germline CDR1 is KGHSH and CDR2 is LQKENI. The CDR3 spans 15 residues. Trimming removed 3 bases from V and 2 bases from J, with 13 bases in between. CDR3 in amino acids: CASSPRHGINTEAFF. The CDR3 DNA follows: TGTGCCAGCTCACCCCGACACGGAATCAACACTGAAGCTTTCTTT.

The chain combines TRBV28 with TRBJ2-5, with D tentatively TRBD1 (6 bases). The CDR3 loop spans 15 amino acids. CDR1 is MDHEN, CDR2 SYDVKM, per germline. V was cut by 5 bases and J by 1 base, with 14 bases left in between. The CDR3 DNA reads TGTGCCAGCAGTGATTTGCGAGGGGGCCAAGAGACCCAGTACTTC. Amino acid sequence: CASSDLRGGQETQYF.

This clonotype was counted at least ten times. This chain uses TRBV5-8 with TRBJ2-4; 11 bases agree with TRBD2. The V gene end was trimmed by 4 bases and the J gene end by 7 bases; junction bases not matched to a gene: 7. The CDR3 loop spans 15 amino acids. CDR1 and CDR2 (germline): SGHTS, YDEGEE. The CDR3: CASSPGTSGPNIQYF. Written as DNA, the CDR3 is TGTGCCAGCAGCCCGGGGACTAGCGGACCTAACATTCAGTACTTC.

This clonotype was counted only a few times. The chain is built from TRBV9 and TRBJ1-4; TRBD1 might be the D (5 bases). The CDR3 extends over 14 amino acids. Deletions cut 3 bases from V and 3 bases from J, with 9 bases between. In germline, CDR1 is SGDLS, CDR2 YYNGEE. CDR3 region: CASSARAANEKLFF. CDR3 in DNA: TGTGCCAGCAGCGCCAGGGCGGCTAATGAAAAACTGTTTTTT.

This clonotype came up many times. In DNA form, the CDR3 reads TGTGCCAGCAGCCAAGAGACCGGTTACACAGATACGCAGTATTTT. This gives the protein CASSQETGYTDTQYF. The V and J genes are TRBV3-1 and TRBJ2-3; unclear D gene. Trimming removed 0 bases at V and 2 bases at J, with 9 bases between. The CDR3 sequence is 15 residues long. The germline gives CDR1 LGHDT, CDR2 YNNKEL (reference sequence).

This clonotype was counted many times. This CDR3 is CASSQDFRAGPPYEQYF. The CDR3 DNA reads as TGTGCCAGCAGCCAAGATTTCAGGGCAGGTCCCCCCTACGAGCAGTACTTC. V gene TRBV3-1 combines with J gene TRBJ2-7; tentative D call: TRBD1 (5 bases). Germline CDR1 is LGHDT and CDR2 is YNNKEL (reference sequence). CDR3 length equals 17 residues. Trimming stripped 0 bases from V and 2 bases from J, with 17 bases between.

This clonotype was seen a handful of times. This sequence joins TRBV20-1 and TRBJ1-5; TRBD1 agrees at 7 bases. The CDR3 covers 14 residues. The ends lost 5 bases at V and 2 bases at J; junction bases unmatched: 6. Germline values: CDR1 DFQATT, CDR2 SNEGSKA (reference sequence). Written as DNA, the CDR3 is TGCAGTGCTGCAACAGGGGTTCGCAATCAGCCCCAGCATTTT. Its translation: CSAATGVRNQPQHF.

The chain recombines TRBV30 with TRBJ2-6; D remains ambiguous. V was clipped by 3 bases and J by 0 bases, with 9 bases between them. Germline assignment: CDR1 GTSNPN and CDR2 SVGIG (reference sequence). CDR3 length: 15 residues. The CDR3 sequence: CAWSTALSGANVLTF. The CDR3 coding sequence is TGTGCCTGGAGCACGGCCCTCTCTGGGGCCAACGTCCTGACTTTC.

This clonotype was observed many times. The V gene is TRBV9, the J gene TRBJ2-1; D not resolved. The CDR3 consists of 14 residues. Germline CDR1 SGDLS, CDR2 YYNGEE. V dropped 0 bases and J dropped 5 bases, with 9 bases sitting between them. The CDR3 DNA reads as TGTGCCAGCAGCGTAGAGGCCCATGACAATGAGCAGTTCTTC. Amino acids: CASSVEAHDNEQFF.

This clonotype was seen ten or more times. The V call is TRBV28, the J call TRBJ2-1, with D uncertain. V lost 6 bases to trimming and J lost 0 bases, with 15 bases between them. Germline V gene data show CDR1 as MDHEN and CDR2 as SYDVKM. The CDR3 contains 16 residues. CDR3 coding DNA: TGTGCCAGCAGGGAACTCATTACGAGCTCCTACAATGAGCAGTTCTTC. Residues: CASRELITSSYNEQFF.

This clonotype has ten or more counts. This rearrangement joins TRBV6-2 or TRBV6-3 to TRBJ2-7; 9 bases map to TRBD2. The V segment lost 8 bases and the J segment 0 bases; nucleotides outside the gene matches: 11. The CDR3 is 16 residues long. The germline CDR1 and CDR2 sequences are MNHEY and SVGEGT. The CDR3: CASGLIKTSGSYEQYF. In DNA, the CDR3 is TGTGCCAGCGGACTAATCAAGACTAGCGGCTCCTACGAGCAGTACTTC.